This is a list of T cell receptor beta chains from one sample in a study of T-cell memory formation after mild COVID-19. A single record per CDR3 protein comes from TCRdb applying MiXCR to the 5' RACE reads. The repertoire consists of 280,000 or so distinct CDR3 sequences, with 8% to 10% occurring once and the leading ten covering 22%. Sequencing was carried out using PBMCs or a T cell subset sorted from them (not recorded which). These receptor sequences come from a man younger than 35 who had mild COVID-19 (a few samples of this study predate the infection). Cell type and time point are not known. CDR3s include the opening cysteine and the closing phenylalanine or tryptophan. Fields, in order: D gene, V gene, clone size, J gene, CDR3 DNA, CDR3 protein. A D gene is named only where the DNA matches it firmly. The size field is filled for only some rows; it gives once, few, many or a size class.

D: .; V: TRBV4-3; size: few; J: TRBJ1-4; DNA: TGCGCCAGCAGCCGGAACTATGGGGAAAAACTGTTTTTT; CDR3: CASSRNYGEKLFF
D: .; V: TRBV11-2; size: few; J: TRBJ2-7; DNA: TGTGCCAGCAGCCCCATTTCCCGGCGGGGCTCCTACGAGCAGTACTTC; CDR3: CASSPISRRGSYEQYF
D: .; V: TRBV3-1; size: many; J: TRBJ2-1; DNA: TGTGCCAGCAGCGGGACGGCTAGCTCCTACAATGAGCAGTTCTTC; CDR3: CASSGTASSYNEQFF
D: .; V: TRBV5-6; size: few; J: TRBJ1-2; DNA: TGTGCCAGCAGCTTTCTGGGCTATGGCTACACCTTC; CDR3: CASSFLGYGYTF
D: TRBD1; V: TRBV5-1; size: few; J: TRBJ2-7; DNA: TGCGCCAGCAGCGGGGGACAGAGTCTCTACGAGCAGTACTTC; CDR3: CASSGGQSLYEQYF
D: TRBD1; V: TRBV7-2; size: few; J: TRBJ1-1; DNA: TGTGCCAGCAGCTCGACAGGGGGCATCACTGAAGCTTTCTTT; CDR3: CASSSTGGITEAFF
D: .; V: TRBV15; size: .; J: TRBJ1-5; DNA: TGTGCCACCAGCAGTAGACCTGGGCAGCCCCAGCATTTT; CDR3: CATSSRPGQPQHF
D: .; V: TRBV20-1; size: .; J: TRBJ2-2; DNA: TGCAGTGCCCCTGAACCGGGGAGGAACACCGGGGAGCTGTTTTTT; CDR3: CSAPEPGRNTGELFF
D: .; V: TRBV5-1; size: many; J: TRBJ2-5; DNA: TGCGCCAGCAGCTTGGGGGGGTTCCCTGGCGGAGAGACCCAGTACTTC; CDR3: CASSLGGFPGGETQYF
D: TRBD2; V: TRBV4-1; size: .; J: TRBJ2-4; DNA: TGCGCCAGCAGCCAAGGGCCAGCGGGGGGCATAGCCAAAAACATTCAGTACTTC; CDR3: CASSQGPAGGIAKNIQYF
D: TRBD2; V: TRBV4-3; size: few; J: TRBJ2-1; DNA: TGCGCCAGCAGCCAAGAGTTCGGGCCTAGCGGGGGTAGGGAGCAGTTCTTC; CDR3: CASSQEFGPSGGREQFF
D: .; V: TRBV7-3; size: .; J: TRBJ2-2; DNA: TGTGCCAGCAGCCCGGACTACTCGAACACCGGGGAGCTGTTTTTT; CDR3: CASSPDYSNTGELFF
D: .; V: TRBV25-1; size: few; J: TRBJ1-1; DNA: TGTGCCAGCAGTGACTCGAGTCGGGGAGGCACTGAAGCTTTCTTT; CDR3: CASSDSSRGGTEAFF
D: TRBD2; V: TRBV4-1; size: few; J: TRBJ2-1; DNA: TGCGCCAGCAGCCAACTAGCGGGGCCTTACAATGAGCAGTTCTTC; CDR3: CASSQLAGPYNEQFF
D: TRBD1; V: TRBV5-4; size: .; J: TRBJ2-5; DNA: TGTGCCAGCAGCTGCCTGCCGGGACAGGGGACAAGAAGGTACCAAGAGACCCAGTACTTC; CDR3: CASSCLPGQGTRRYQETQYF
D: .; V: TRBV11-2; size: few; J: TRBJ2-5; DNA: TGTGCCAGCAGCTTATATTTTAGCGCGGGGTTTCAAGAGACCCAGTACTTC; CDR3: CASSLYFSAGFQETQYF
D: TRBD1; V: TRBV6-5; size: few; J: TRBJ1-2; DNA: TGTGCCAGCAGACGACTCAGGGGGCGATATGGCTACACCTTC; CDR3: CASRRLRGRYGYTF
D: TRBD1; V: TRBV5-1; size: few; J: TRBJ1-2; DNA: TGCGCCAGCAGCTCAGGACAGGGGGGTTATGGCTACACCTTC; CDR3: CASSSGQGGYGYTF
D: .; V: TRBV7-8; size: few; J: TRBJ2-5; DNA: TGTGCCAGCAGCTTATTCCCGTCGGGGACCCAGTACTTC; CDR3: CASSLFPSGTQYF
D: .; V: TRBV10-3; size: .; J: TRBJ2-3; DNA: TGTGCCATCAAGGACTCGTCTAGCACAGATACGCAGTATTTT; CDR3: CAIKDSSSTDTQYF
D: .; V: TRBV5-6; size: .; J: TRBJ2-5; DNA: TGTGCCAGCAGCTTGGTGGCACGACTCGGGACCCAGTACTTC; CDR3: CASSLVARLGTQYF
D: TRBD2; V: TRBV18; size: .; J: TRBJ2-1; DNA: TGTGCCAGCTCAAAAGGACTAGCGGGGGAACACAATGAGCAGTTCTTC; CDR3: CASSKGLAGEHNEQFF
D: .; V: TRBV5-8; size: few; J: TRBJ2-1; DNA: TGTGCCAGCAGCCGCCTAGGGAGCTCCTACAATGAGCAGTTCTTC; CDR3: CASSRLGSSYNEQFF
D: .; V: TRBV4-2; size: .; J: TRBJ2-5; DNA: TGTGCCAGCAGCCGAGAAAGGGGAGAGACCCAGTACTTC; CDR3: CASSRERGETQYF
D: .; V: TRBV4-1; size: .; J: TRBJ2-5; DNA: TGCGCCAGCAGCATGGTTGGATTGAGGGCTGAAGAGACCCAGTACTTC; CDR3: CASSMVGLRAEETQYF
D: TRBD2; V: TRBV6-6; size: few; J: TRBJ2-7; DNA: TGTGCCAGCTACTCCGAGCGGGGGTGGACCTACGAGCAGTACTTC; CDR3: CASYSERGWTYEQYF
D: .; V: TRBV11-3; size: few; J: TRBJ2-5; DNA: TGTGCCAGCAGCTTAGACGCGGAGACCCAGTACTTC; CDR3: CASSLDAETQYF
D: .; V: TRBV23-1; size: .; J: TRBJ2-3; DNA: TGCGCCAGCAGTCGGTTCGGGGGGCGGGGGCCAAGCACAGATACGCAGTATTTT; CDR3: CASSRFGGRGPSTDTQYF
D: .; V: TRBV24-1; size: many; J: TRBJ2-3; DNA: TGTGCCACCAGTGGAGGGGAGCACACAGATACGCAGTATTTT; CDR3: CATSGGEHTDTQYF
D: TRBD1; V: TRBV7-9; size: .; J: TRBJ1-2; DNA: TGTGCCAGCAGCCAGAATACAGGGGGCAAGAGCTACACCTTC; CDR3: CASSQNTGGKSYTF
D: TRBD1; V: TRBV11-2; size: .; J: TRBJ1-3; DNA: TGTGCCAGCAGCGTATCAACAGGGGCGCGGGGAAACACCATATATTTT; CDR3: CASSVSTGARGNTIYF
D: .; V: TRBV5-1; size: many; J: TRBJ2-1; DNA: TGCGCCAGCCATCAACCCGGCGGGGAGCAGTTCTTC; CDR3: CASHQPGGEQFF
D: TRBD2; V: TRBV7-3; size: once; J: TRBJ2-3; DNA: TGTGCCAGCAGCTTAAAGTGGCGGGGGGGCGCCATCCCGCACACAGATACGCAGTATTTT; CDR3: CASSLKWRGGAIPHTDTQYF
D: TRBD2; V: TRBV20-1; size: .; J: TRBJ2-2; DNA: TGCAGTGCGCCGACTAGCGGGGCACTCATAAACACCGGGGAGCTGTTTTTT; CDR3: CSAPTSGALINTGELFF
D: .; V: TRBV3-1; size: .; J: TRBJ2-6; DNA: TGTGCCAGCAGCCCCTATCGAAGGAACTCTGGGGCCAACGTCCTGACTTTC; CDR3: CASSPYRRNSGANVLTF
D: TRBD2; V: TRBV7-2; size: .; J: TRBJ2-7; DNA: TGTGCCAGCAGCTTAGACTCGGGGGGGAGCTCCTACGAGCAGTACTTC; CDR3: CASSLDSGGSSYEQYF
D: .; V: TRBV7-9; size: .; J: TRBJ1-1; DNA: TGTGCCAGCAGCGTTAGAACCGGGACTGAAGCTTTCTTT; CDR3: CASSVRTGTEAFF
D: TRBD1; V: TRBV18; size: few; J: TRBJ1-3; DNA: TGTGCCAGCTCACCCAGGCGGACAGGGTTCGGTGGAAACACCATATATTTT; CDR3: CASSPRRTGFGGNTIYF
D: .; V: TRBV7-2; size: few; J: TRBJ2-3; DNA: TGTGCCAGCAGCTTAGGCCGGACAGTGACAGATACGCAGTATTTT; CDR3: CASSLGRTVTDTQYF
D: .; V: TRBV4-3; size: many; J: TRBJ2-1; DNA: TGCGCCAGCAGCCAAGGGCGGGCACGTGAGCAGTTCTTC; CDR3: CASSQGRAREQFF
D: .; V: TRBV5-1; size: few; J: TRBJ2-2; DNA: TGCGCCAGCAGCCGGGGAAACACCGGGGAGCTGTTTTTT; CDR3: CASSRGNTGELFF
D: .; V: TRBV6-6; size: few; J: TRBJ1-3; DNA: TGTGCCAGCAGTTACAGTGTCAGCATTAGAAACACCATATATTTT; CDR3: CASSYSVSIRNTIYF
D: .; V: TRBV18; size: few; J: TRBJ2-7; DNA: TGTGCCAGCTCACGGGGATGGGATACCTACGAGCAGTACTTC; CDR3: CASSRGWDTYEQYF